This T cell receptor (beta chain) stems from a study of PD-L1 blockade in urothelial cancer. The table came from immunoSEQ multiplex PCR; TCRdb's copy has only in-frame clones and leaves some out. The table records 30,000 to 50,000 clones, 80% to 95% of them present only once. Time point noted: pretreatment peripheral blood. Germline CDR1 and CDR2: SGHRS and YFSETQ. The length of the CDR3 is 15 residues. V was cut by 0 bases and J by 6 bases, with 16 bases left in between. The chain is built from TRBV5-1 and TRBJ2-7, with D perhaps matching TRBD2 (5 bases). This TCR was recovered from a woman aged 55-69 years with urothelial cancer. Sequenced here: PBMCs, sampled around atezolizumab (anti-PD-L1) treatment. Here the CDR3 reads CASSLGGGHLSEQYF. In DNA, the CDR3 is TGCGCCAGCAGCTTGGGCGGCGGGCACCTTTCCGAGCAGTACTTC.